These 21 T cell receptor beta chains originate from one sample sequenced in a study of early T cells in non-severe SARS-CoV-2 infection. TCRdb re-derived calls from the 5' RACE reads in MiXCR, one entry per CDR3 protein. The sample carries 25,000 to 30,000 distinct CDR3 sequences, about 4.2% recorded once. Sequencing was carried out using whole blood. All receptors derive from an adult who was a healthcare worker with PCR-confirmed SARS-CoV-2 infection or an uninfected control (not recorded which).

This clonotype was detected many times. This chain links TRBV7-2 with TRBJ1-3; tentative D call: TRBD1 (6 bases). The V gene lost 5 bases and the J gene lost 4 bases, with 15 bases spanning the gap. The CDR3 spans 15 residues. CDR1 is SGHTA and CDR2 is FQGNSA in the germline V gene. CDR3 nucleotides: TGTGCCAGCAGCCCCCTCGGGGGGCCGGGAAACACCATATATTTT. Translation: CASSPLGGPGNTIYF.

The V and J genes are TRBV5-1 and TRBJ2-7; 9 nucleotides agree with TRBD2. Trimming cost V 0 bases and J 5 bases; bases outside gene matches: 12. The CDR3 has 17 residues. Germline V gene data show CDR1 as SGHRS and CDR2 as YFSETQ. The CDR3 DNA sequence: TGCGCCAGCAGCTTGGCCGGGAATAGCGGGAGTATCGACGAGCAGTACTTC. Translated: CASSLAGNSGSIDEQYF.

The sample holds many counts of this clonotype. This chain links TRBV12-3 or TRBV12-4 with TRBJ2-1; no definite D call. V lost 2 bases, J lost 0 bases, and 5 bases lay in between. The CDR3 sequence is 14 residues long. CDR3 DNA: TGTGCCAGCAGTTTACAGAGCTCCTACAATGAGCAGTTCTTC. This translates into CASSLQSSYNEQFF.

This chain connects TRBV5-1 to TRBJ2-3; no reliable D call. The CDR3 runs 14 residues. Trimming removed 4 bases from V and 0 bases from J, with 9 bases in between. Germline V gene data show CDR1 as SGHRS and CDR2 as YFSETQ. The CDR3 protein is CASSPQASTDTQYF. The CDR3 region has the DNA TGCGCCAGCAGCCCCCAGGCTAGCACAGATACGCAGTATTTT. The full variable domain, rest sourced from reference TRBV5-1 and TRBJ2-3, is KAGVTQTPRYLIKTRGQQVTLSCSPISGHRSVSWYQQTPGQGLQFLFEYFSETQRNKGNFPGRFSGRQFSNSRSEMNVSTLELGDSALYLCASSPQASTDTQYFGPGTRLTVL.

Sample share makes this clonotype medium-sized. The chain recombines TRBV6-1 with TRBJ1-6, with TRBD1 matching over 7 bases. Germline assignment: CDR1 MNHNS and CDR2 SASEGT. The ends lost 4 bases at V and 6 bases at J; junction bases unmatched: 3. The CDR3 has 14 amino acids. The CDR3 sequence: CASSGDSGNSPLHF. CDR3 DNA: TGTGCCAGCAGTGGGGACAGCGGTAATTCACCCCTCCACTTT.

In its sample, this clonotype was seen many times. The chain uses TRBV20-1 and TRBJ2-3, with 8 bases lining up with TRBD2. J was trimmed by 0 bases and V by 6 bases; bases with no gene match: 2. The length of the CDR3 is 13 residues. Looked up from germline, CDR1 is DFQATT and CDR2 is SNEGSKA (reference sequence). CDR3 region: CSAASGSTDTQYF. The CDR3 DNA reads TGCAGTGCCGCTAGCGGGAGCACAGATACGCAGTATTTT.

This clonotype was found many times. This sequence joins TRBV5-1 and TRBJ2-7; 9 bases align to TRBD1. This CDR3 spans 14 amino acids. V shed 3 bases and J 1 base; nucleotides not matched to a gene: 2. The V gene's germline CDR1 is SGHRS and CDR2 YFSETQ. DNA of the CDR3: TGCGCCAGCAGCTCCGGGACAGGGTCCTACGAGCAGTACTTC. It specifies CASSSGTGSYEQYF.

This clonotype was found many times. The chain couples TRBV10-1 to TRBJ2-3; TRBD1 matches at 8 bases. CDR1 and CDR2 (germline): WNHNN, SYGVQD (reference sequence). CDR3 length equals 16 residues. V lost 2 bases, J lost 4 bases, and 8 bases stayed unmatched. CDR3 in amino acids: CASSEPRTGKADTQYF. The CDR3 DNA is TGCGCCAGCAGTGAGCCGAGGACAGGGAAAGCAGATACGCAGTATTTT.

This clonotype has more than one count but fewer than ten. This rearrangement joins TRBV29-1 to TRBJ1-2; D is unresolved. The CDR3 covers 12 residues. Germline CDR1 reads SQVTM; CDR2 reads ANQGSEA. Trimming pared 5 bases from V and 3 bases from J, leaving 10 bases between. The CDR3 here is CSVIIRDYGYTF. The CDR3, as DNA: TGCAGCGTTATAATTAGGGACTATGGCTACACCTTC.

This clonotype showed up many times. V and J are TRBV30 and TRBJ1-4, with TRBD1 matching over 7 bases. The CDR3 has 14 residues. V trimming: 4 bases; J trimming: 8 bases; junction bases outside the gene matches: 10. From germline, CDR1 is GTSNPN and CDR2 SVGIG (reference sequence). The CDR3 region has the DNA TGTGCCTGGACATCTACAGGGGCTAGCGAAAAACTGTTTTTT. Translated, it gives CAWTSTGASEKLFF. Full variable domain (rest looked up from reference TRBV30 and TRBJ1-4): SQTIHQWPATLVQPVGSPLSLECTVEGTSNPNLYWYRQAAGRGLQLLFYSVGIGQISSEVPQNLSASRPQDRQFILSSKKLLLSDSGFYLCAWTSTGASEKLFFGSGTQLSVL.

This clonotype was seen many times. The CDR3 nucleotides read TGTGCCAGCACCCGGGCAGGGGCGGCCTCTGGGGCCAACGTCCTGACTTTC. Its protein product is CASTRAGAASGANVLTF. V gene TRBV27 combines with J gene TRBJ2-6, with D perhaps TRBD1 (6 bases). V dropped 7 bases and J dropped 0 bases, with 16 bases sitting between them. This CDR3 region has 17 residues. Germline CDR1 is MNHEY and CDR2 is SMNVEV (reference sequence).

This clonotype was observed at least ten times. The V call is TRBV12-3 or TRBV12-4, the J call TRBJ2-7; D possibly uses TRBD1 or TRBD2 (5 bases each). The germline V and J ends were trimmed by 6 bases and 2 bases, with 14 bases remaining between them. CDR3 length: 14 residues. This CDR3 reads CASRGSGRAYEQYF. The CDR3 nucleotides read TGTGCCAGCAGAGGATCGGGACGGGCCTACGAGCAGTACTTC.

This clonotype was seen at least ten times. The genes are TRBV3-1 and TRBJ2-7; D remains unclear. Germline values: CDR1 LGHDT, CDR2 YNNKEL (reference sequence). Trimming left V 1 base short and J 3 bases short, with 7 bases between. The CDR3 contains 13 residues. In nucleotides, the CDR3 is TGTGCCAGCAGCCAAGTTACAAACTACGAGCAGTACTTC. This translates into CASSQVTNYEQYF.

The chain couples TRBV30 to TRBJ2-5; D not resolved. The CDR3 extends over 14 amino acids. The germline V and J ends were trimmed by 3 bases and 5 bases, with 16 bases remaining between them. CDR1 and CDR2 (germline): GTSNPN, SVGIG (reference sequence). The CDR3 region has the DNA TGTGCCTGGAGCCTTTCCCCCGTCCAGGAGACCCAGTACTTC. This sequence encodes CAWSLSPVQETQYF. Complete variable domain (other parts from reference TRBV30 and TRBJ2-5): SQTIHQWPATLVQPVGSPLSLECTVEGTSNPNLYWYRQAAGRGLQLLFYSVGIGQISSEVPQNLSASRPQDRQFILSSKKLLLSDSGFYLCAWSLSPVQETQYFGPGTRLLVL.

At least ten counts were recorded for this clonotype. This chain uses TRBV7-9 with TRBJ2-3, with a tentative D call TRBD2 (6 bases). Germline V gene lookup returns CDR1 SEHNR and CDR2 FQNEAQ (reference sequence). The length of the CDR3 is 15 residues. V was clipped by 4 bases and J by 2 bases, with 13 bases between them. The chain's CDR3 is CASSSIAGSTDTQYF. As DNA, the CDR3 is TGTGCCAGCAGCTCTATTGCGGGGTCCACAGATACGCAGTATTTT.

This clonotype was recorded at least ten times. This chain uses TRBV28 with TRBJ1-1; D possibly corresponds to TRBD1 (6 bases). Trimming removed 6 bases from V and 4 bases from J, with 12 bases in between. Germline CDR1 reads MDHEN; CDR2 reads SYDVKM. The CDR3 covers 13 residues. The CDR3 region has the DNA TGTGCCAGCAGAGAACAGGGAAGCACTGAAGCTTTCTTT. It translates to CASREQGSTEAFF.

There are a few counts of this clonotype. This sequence joins TRBV3-1 and TRBJ1-6; D is perhaps TRBD1 (5 bases). CDR3 length: 13 residues. Trimming stripped 0 bases from V and 14 bases from J, with 11 bases between. Looked up from germline, CDR1 is LGHDT and CDR2 is YNNKEL (reference sequence). CDR3 protein: CASSQDGGDTLHF. In DNA, the CDR3 is TGTGCCAGCAGCCAAGATGGAGGGGATACCCTCCACTTT. Full variable domain (remainder filled in from reference TRBV3-1 and TRBJ1-6): DTAVSQTPKYLVTQMGNDKSIKCEQNLGHDTMYWYKQDSKKFLKIMFSYNNKELIINETVPNRFSPKSPDKAHLNLHINSLELGDSAVYFCASSQDGGDTLHFGNGTRLTVT.

This clonotype was seen more than once but under ten times. The J gene is TRBJ2-5, the V gene TRBV7-8; D possibly matches TRBD1 or TRBD2 (5 bases each). The CDR3 extends over 13 amino acids. Germline values: CDR1 SGHVS, CDR2 FQNEAQ. V was trimmed by 6 bases and J by 5 bases, leaving 13 bases between them. As DNA, the CDR3 is TGTGCCAGCAGTGTGGACCGGGGCGAGACCCAGTACTTC. Translation gives CASSVDRGETQYF.

This clonotype came up many times. J is TRBJ1-4 and V is TRBV11-2, with 9 nucleotides matching TRBD1. With V trimmed by 5 bases and J by 8 bases, 9 bases remained unmatched. The CDR3 is 15 amino acids. Germline lookup yields CDR1 SGHAT and CDR2 FQNNGV. CDR3 nucleotide sequence: TGTGCCAGCAGCGATAACAGGGGGCTTCGGGAAAAACTGTTTTTT. This codes for CASSDNRGLREKLFF.

This clonotype was seen more than once but under ten times. The chain recombines TRBV20-1 with TRBJ1-1; 9 nucleotides line up with TRBD1. V trimming: 3 bases; J trimming: 3 bases; junction bases outside the gene matches: 8. The CDR3 is made up of 15 amino acids. Germline CDR1 DFQATT, CDR2 SNEGSKA (reference sequence). The CDR3 is CSARPQGARDTEAFF. The CDR3 region has the DNA TGCAGTGCTAGGCCACAGGGGGCGCGGGACACTGAAGCTTTCTTT.

This clonotype has at least ten counts. The J gene is TRBJ1-6, the V gene TRBV20-1, with TRBD1 matching over 9 bases. Germline lookup yields CDR1 DFQATT and CDR2 SNEGSKA (reference sequence). The ends lost 6 bases at V and 4 bases at J; junction bases unmatched: 13. The CDR3 sequence is 17 residues long. The CDR3 DNA sequence: TGCAGTGCGGCCCCCGGGACAGGGCGTTCTTATAATTCACCCCTCCACTTT. It codes for CSAAPGTGRSYNSPLHF.